A selection of T cell receptor beta chains follows, all from one sample in a study of blood T cells in healthy people across ages. Using its own MiXCR run on the 5' RACE reads, TCRdb lists one record per CDR3 protein. The sample contains 650,000 to 950,000 distinct CDR3 sequences, 44% of which appear only once. The sequenced material came from blood. The receptors originated from a man aged 55 to 69 in good health. CDR3s include the opening cysteine and the closing phenylalanine or tryptophan. Each record gives: V gene, J gene, D gene, clone size, CDR3 DNA, CDR3 protein. A D gene is named only where the DNA matches it firmly. Rows give clone size only sometimes, using once, few, many, or a class for an expanded clone.

TRBV10-3	TRBJ2-5	TRBD2	NA	TGTGCCATCAGTCTTAGCGGGGGGTTCCAAGAGACCCAGTACTTC	CAISLSGGFQETQYF
TRBV6-2/TRBV6-3	TRBJ2-1	TRBD2	few	TGTGCCAGCAGTTACTCAACGGCGGGGGGTAACTACAATGAGCAGTTCTTC	CASSYSTAGGNYNEQFF
TRBV14	TRBJ2-7	NA	few	TGTGCCAGCAGCCGGATGGATTCCTACGAGCAGTACTTC	CASSRMDSYEQYF
TRBV6-2/TRBV6-3	TRBJ2-1	NA	NA	TGTGCCAGCAGTTACATTACGCTGGGGAATGGCAATGAGCAGTTCTTC	CASSYITLGNGNEQFF
TRBV28	TRBJ1-6	TRBD1	NA	TGTGCCAGCACTACGGACAGGGGTTGGTCACCCCTCCACTTT	CASTTDRGWSPLHF
TRBV6-2/TRBV6-3	TRBJ1-1	NA	few	TGTGCCAGCAGGGACTACACTGAAGCTTTCTTT	CASRDYTEAFF
TRBV11-3	TRBJ2-7	TRBD1	few	TGTGCCAGCAGCTCACGACAGGGAAGGGCCTACGAGCAGTACTTC	CASSSRQGRAYEQYF
TRBV12-3/TRBV12-4	TRBJ2-2	TRBD1	NA	TGTGCCAGCACATTCGACTCAGGGGGCACCGGGGAGCTGTTTTTT	CASTFDSGGTGELFF
TRBV6-6	TRBJ2-7	TRBD1	few	TGTGCCAGCAGGGCAGCCGGGACAGTCGAGCAGTACTTC	CASRAAGTVEQYF
TRBV2	TRBJ2-7	NA	NA	TGTGCCTGCAGTCCAGGTCCCCGGAAGGGAAGCTCCTACGAGCAGTACTTC	CACSPGPRKGSSYEQYF
TRBV5-1	TRBJ2-2	NA	NA	TGCGCCAGCAGCTTCCGGGACGGGAACACCTGGGAGCTGTTTTTT	CASSFRDGNTWELFF
TRBV19	TRBJ2-5	NA	once	TGTGCCAGTAGTGCGCTCTTTGACAATGAGCAGTACTTC	CASSALFDNEQYF
TRBV5-1	TRBJ2-1	NA	few	TGCGCCAGCGGAGGAGAGGAGGGTACCTCCTACAATGAGCAGTTCTTC	CASGGEEGTSYNEQFF
TRBV28	TRBJ2-4	TRBD1	NA	TGTGCCAGCAGCCGGGACAGGGTAGGTGCGGACATTCAGTACTTC	CASSRDRVGADIQYF
TRBV20-1	TRBJ1-2	TRBD1	few	TGCAGTGCGACGGGACAGCATTATGGCTACACCTTC	CSATGQHYGYTF
TRBV2	TRBJ2-4	TRBD1	NA	TGTGCCAGCATCATGGACAGGGGGGGGGTCAAAAACATTCAGTACTTC	CASIMDRGGVKNIQYF
TRBV20-1	TRBJ2-7	TRBD1	NA	TGCAGTGCTAGAGGGGTGGGGACAGGGGACCCTTACGAGCAGTACTTC	CSARGVGTGDPYEQYF
TRBV20-1	TRBJ2-3	TRBD1	NA	TGCAGTGCTAGAAGACAGGGCCGCACAGATACGCAGTATTTT	CSARRQGRTDTQYF
TRBV5-1	TRBJ2-7	NA	NA	TGCGCCAGCAGCTTGGATTGGATGACGACACTAACCTCCTACGAGCAGTACTTC	CASSLDWMTTLTSYEQYF
TRBV4-3	TRBJ1-4	NA	few	TGCGCCAGCAGCCAAGCGTGGGGACTAGAGCTGTTTTTT	CASSQAWGLELFF
TRBV6-2/TRBV6-3	TRBJ1-5	TRBD1	NA	TGTGCCAGCAGTTATTCCCGGGACAGGGGCCCTCGTCCCCAGCATTTT	CASSYSRDRGPRPQHF
TRBV7-2	TRBJ2-7	NA	few	TGTGCCAGCAGCTTAGGTGGGTTTAACGAGCAGTACTTC	CASSLGGFNEQYF
TRBV9	TRBJ2-1	TRBD1	NA	TGTGCCAGCAGCGCAACGGGACAGGGATTGGTGGGTGAGCAGTTCTTC	CASSATGQGLVGEQFF
TRBV5-5	TRBJ2-5	TRBD2	few	TGTGCCAGCAGCTTTAGGACTAGCGGAAAGGAGACCCAGTACTTC	CASSFRTSGKETQYF
TRBV29-1	TRBJ1-2	NA	few	TGCAGCGTACAGGAAAACTATGGCTACACCTTC	CSVQENYGYTF
TRBV6-2/TRBV6-3	TRBJ2-7	NA	NA	TGTGCCTGCGTCAGGGCTTCCTACGAGCAGTACTTC	CACVRASYEQYF
TRBV7-2	TRBJ2-7	NA	NA	TGTGCCAGCCGGGGGAGCCACAATGAGCAGTACTTC	CASRGSHNEQYF
TRBV28	TRBJ2-1	TRBD1	NA	TGTGCCAGCAGTCAACCGGACAGGGACTATGAGCAGTTCTTC	CASSQPDRDYEQFF
TRBV3-1	TRBJ2-7	NA	few	TGTGCCAGCAGAGAAACAGGGTTCGACGAGCAGTACTTC	CASRETGFDEQYF
TRBV20-1	TRBJ2-3	NA	NA	TGCGCTCTCCTGCGAGGGGCAGGCACAGATACGCAGTATTTT	CALLRGAGTDTQYF
TRBV9	TRBJ2-7	NA	NA	TGTGCCAGCAGCCGTGAAGGGGTCCACGAGCAGTACTTC	CASSREGVHEQYF
TRBV7-2	TRBJ2-5	NA	few	TGTGCCAGCAGCGGGGTTTTCGGAACCCAGTACTTC	CASSGVFGTQYF
TRBV6-1	TRBJ1-2	NA	NA	TGTGCCAGCAGTGAAGCTCCCAGAAAGTATGGCTACACCTTC	CASSEAPRKYGYTF
TRBV12-3/TRBV12-4	TRBJ2-7	NA	many	TGTGCCAGCAGTGCGAACAGGCAGCCCTCCTACGAGCAGTACTTC	CASSANRQPSYEQYF
TRBV6-1	TRBJ2-7	TRBD1	few	TGTGCCACCATATGGGAGCAGGGGGCTTACGAGCAGTACTTC	CATIWEQGAYEQYF
TRBV7-9	TRBJ1-1	NA	NA	TGTGCCAGCAGCTTAGATTTGGACTCAGTGGCTTTCTTT	CASSLDLDSVAFF
TRBV20-1	TRBJ2-7	TRBD1	few	TGCAGTGCTAGCCGACAGGGGGGCCACGAGCAGTACTTC	CSASRQGGHEQYF
TRBV5-1	TRBJ2-3	TRBD2	NA	TGCGCCAGCAGCTCGGGACTAGCGGGGGGCGGCGGAGGCACAGATACGCAGTATTTT	CASSSGLAGGGGGTDTQYF
TRBV27	TRBJ2-7	TRBD2	NA	TGTGCCAGCAGTTCGCAGCGGGGGTGGCCCTACGAGCAGTACTTC	CASSSQRGWPYEQYF